This T cell receptor (beta chain) was sequenced in a study of cytomegalovirus exposure and HLA in healthy donors (dated by TCRdb to 2016 to 2017). For the study in its entirety: In an earlier analysis of 587 of the donors, around 300 Gb of sequence data and some 120 million unique TCR beta sequences from about 190 million T cells were reported. Because of strong linkage in the cohort, five DR-DQ haplotypes were treated as single units for association and clustering. Donor age, sex, ethnicity and CMV serostatus were compiled alongside the repertoire data. The study aimed to test whether cataloging public T cell receptors could reveal signatures of past pathogen exposure. Typing coverage varied by locus: about 620-640 donors for A, B, C, DRB1 and DQB1; under 550 for DQA1; about 600 for DPA1; more than 450 for DPB1. Rather than using new phenotypic data, the later analysis identified candidate immune exposures from TCR beta sequences and from how often those sequences occurred across donors. A later genetic analysis took genome-wide SNP genotypes for about 65% of the 666 donors and used that subset as a discovery cohort. To study patterns of TCR occurrence, a later analysis re-analyzed previously published TCR beta repertoires from around 660 donors and added high-resolution HLA genotyping. Of the 300 to 450 genotyped donors, 75% to 85% were placed in the genetic ancestry cluster associated with self-reported Caucasian donors. Besides the first cohort of hundreds of subjects, a separate validation cohort made up of around 120 different subjects was used. Both class I and class II loci were covered by HLA typing, at four-digit resolution. All discovery cohort repertoires had been generated using a single sequencing platform. Among a few hundred genotyped donors of the cohort, an average of about 240,000 unique TCR beta nucleotide sequences were sequenced per donor, around a sixth of them non-productive. In an earlier analysis of more than 550 of the donors, high-throughput TCR beta sequencing was used to judge whether each TCR beta V gene segment behaved as functional or pseudogenic. To predict cytomegalovirus infection status, the study combined high-throughput TCR immunosequencing, statistical association of individual TCRs with disease status, and machine learning. Using immunosequencing, the study profiled T cell repertoires from about 650 subjects and related those repertoires to cytomegalovirus serostatus. Roughly 310 gigabases of sequencing data and some 85 million unique TCR sequences were included in an early release covering 550 to 650 HLA-typed donors. The study at large found these results: The cohort was sequenced for TCR beta chains only, and without alpha or paired-chain data the features that could be detected were limited. Most CMV-associated TCR beta chains appeared to be HLA-restricted in a later analysis, and the HLA associations seemed to be driven largely by CMV exposure. A further reported finding was that TCR beta sequences accurately predicted the HLA-A and HLA-B alleles for most subjects in the first cohort. CMV serostatus was the only immune exposure information available for the cohort. Most TCR sequences were seen in very few donors, while some public TCRs were found in many individuals. Linkage disequilibrium might explain the correlated functional status among segregating V segments, but an unknown experimental factor could not be excluded. According to a later genetic analysis, donors in an Asian-associated ancestry cluster had fewer N-insertions in productive TCRs than the roughly 660-donor mean. A later genetic analysis associated a missense DCLRE1C variant with V-gene and J-gene trimming of TCR beta chains, and an independent cohort replicated the association. Sequencing depth was assumed to be roughly uniform across donors in the presence/absence analyses, though that assumption may not hold. HLA typing was unavailable for some donors at each locus, so association tests used only the typed subset. A later analysis found that HLA-associated TCR beta chains were more clonally expanded and had lower generation probabilities than equally common non-associated chains. A few of the identified cytomegalovirus-associated TCR beta chains were confirmed in vitro to be specific for cytomegalovirus antigens. Cytomegalovirus status was reported to be diagnosed by the classifier with high specificity and sensitivity in both the original and validation cohorts. The authors suggested that the approach could potentially be generalized to other disease states and immunological phenotypes. A cluster of highly shared sequence variants was judged likely to be a technical artifact of the sequencing pipeline. Assigning TCR associations to individual alleles was difficult when HLA alleles, especially DR and DQ, strongly co-occurred. According to a later analysis, parvovirus B19, influenza, CMV and Epstein-Barr virus appeared linked to several top co-occurrence clusters. An earlier analysis of approximately 530 of the donors showed that most TCR beta V segments appeared in productive rearrangements either about 87% or about 30% of the time, which broadly matched IMGT annotations. A later analysis found that TCR association rates varied across HLA loci, with DRB1 alleles showing the most associated TCRs and HLA-C alleles the fewest. Roughly 17 rarely observed V segments, including chromosome 9 orphons, were excluded from the earlier analysis of almost 600 of the donors because counts were too low. The 87-base-pair reads could not distinguish some IMGT-functional V segments, including TRBV6-2 and TRBV6-3, so those segments were excluded. The study listed 150 to 200 TCR beta chains as associated with cytomegalovirus. At a false discovery rate of 0.05, a later analysis linked some 18,000 TCR beta sequences to specific HLA alleles.

From the germline V gene, CDR1 is SGDLS and CDR2 is YYNGEE. V loses 3 bases at its end and J loses 0 bases; junction bases beyond the gene matches: 5. There are 17 amino acids in the CDR3, from cysteine to phenylalanine inclusive. Only the CDR3 part of the read is kept: 51 bases, read in frame from the first base. Concerning this clone: The antigen it recognizes is unknown. Base qualities were left out, and no much larger clone turns up one base away.

In total, about 650 healthy bone marrow donors made up the cohort. Cohort members were all nominally healthy when sampled, although unrecorded immune exposures were likely present. The donor was CMV seronegative and was included in the group of about 400 seronegative cohort members. A peripheral blood sample was collected from each donor, and TCR beta sequencing was performed on peripheral blood mononuclear cells. Genomic DNA extraction from the blood cell samples was performed with the Qiagen DNeasy Blood Extraction Kit. Library prep was done by the immunoSEQ multiplex PCR assay. For the multiplex PCR, a mixture combining 60 forward primers for TCR Vbeta segments and 13 reverse primers for TCR Jbeta segments was used. The CDR3 region of rearranged TCR beta genes was amplified from genomic DNA with a multiplex PCR assay. The amplified TCR beta libraries were sequenced on the Illumina HiSeq System as 87-base-pair reads. Turning to the authors' computational methods: A later analysis counted some 74 million unique TCR beta chains across the 670 or so repertoires, and some 11 million of these chains were shared by at least two donors. A nearest-neighbor algorithm error-corrected the raw reads and collapsed the reads into unique sequences, merging closely related sequences to remove PCR and sequencing errors. CDR3 sequences were aligned to IMGT reference sequences to assign V, D and J gene segments. For a sequence to be retained, a match of at least six nucleotides to both a V gene segment and a J gene segment was required. Rearrangements were called productive when the CDR3 lacked stop codons and stayed in frame with V and J; all others were non-productive. Following IMGT convention, CDR3 was defined as the stretch from the second conserved V-encoded cysteine up to the conserved J-encoded phenylalanine. The earlier analysis of 587 of the donors excluded any sequence lacking an unambiguous match to a single V gene segment. An earlier analysis of over 450 of the donors classified V segments as functional when productive rearrangements were above 56.7% and as segregating when the standard deviation between donors was above 5%. A statistical classification framework was built to diagnose cytomegalovirus status from the catalog of TCR beta chain sequences. In a later analysis, V and J genes were assigned by comparing TCR nucleotide sequences against IMGT/GENE-DB human TR gene sequences. A later analysis assigned CDR3 sequences and most-parsimonious VDJ recombination scenarios with the TCRdist pipeline. In a later analysis, every TCR beta chain was defined by the combination of its CDR3 amino acid sequence and its V-gene family, and reads without a unique V-gene family were dropped. As a way to deal with suspected cross-contamination and a sequencing artifact, a later analysis dropped under 600 nucleotide sequences that were highly shared and had low generation probability. In a later analysis, a clonal expansion index was calculated for each public chain from normalized within-repertoire ranks of inferred template counts. In a later analysis, generation probabilities were computed with a VDJ recombination model fitted to out-of-frame rearrangements, and the resulting probabilities were checked against IGoR. In a later analysis, TCR-TCR, TCR-HLA and TCR-CMV co-occurrence was scored with hypergeometric tests, and a repertoire-size bias correction was applied to TCR pairs. False discovery rates were estimated in a later analysis by permuting HLA or CMV assignments 20 times. In a later analysis, co-occurring TCRs were grouped with DBSCAN, and TCRdist sequence similarity was added when clustering was performed within HLA-allele-positive subsets. Co-occurrence clustering excluded repertoires with fewer than 30,000 or more than 120,000 public chains, plus five with anomalous nucleotide sharing. TCRdb obtained this table from immuneACCESS and retained in-frame rearrangements with V and J assigned. These tables miss some clones; where compared with another copy, unresolved V genes account for less than half of the shortfall, and the remainder is unexplained. V and J calls and clone size are those listed in that table; D and trimming were worked out from the DNA. Counted in this sample were under 150,000 clones; approximately 80% of them appeared once. The top ten constitute less than 3.5% of the sample.

Source material: PBMCs. The chain couples TRBV9 to TRBJ2-3; a stretch of 12 junction bases matches TRBD2. The TCR originated in a man aged 50 to 59 in good health and CMV-seronegative. Here is the DNA: TGTGCCAGCAGCGCAGGACTAGCGGGGCCTAGCACAGATACGCAGTATTTT. It translates to CASSAGLAGPSTDTQYF.